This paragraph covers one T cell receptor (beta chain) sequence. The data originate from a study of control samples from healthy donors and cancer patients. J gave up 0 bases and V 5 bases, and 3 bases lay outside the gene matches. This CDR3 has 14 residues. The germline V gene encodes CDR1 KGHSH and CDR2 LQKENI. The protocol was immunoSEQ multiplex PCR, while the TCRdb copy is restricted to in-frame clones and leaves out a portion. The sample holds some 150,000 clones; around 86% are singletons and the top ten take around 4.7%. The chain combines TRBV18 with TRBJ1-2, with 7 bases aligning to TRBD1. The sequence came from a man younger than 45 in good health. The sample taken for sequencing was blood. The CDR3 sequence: CASSGQVANYGYTF. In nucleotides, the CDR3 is TGTGCCAGCTCAGGACAGGTAGCTAACTATGGCTACACCTTC.